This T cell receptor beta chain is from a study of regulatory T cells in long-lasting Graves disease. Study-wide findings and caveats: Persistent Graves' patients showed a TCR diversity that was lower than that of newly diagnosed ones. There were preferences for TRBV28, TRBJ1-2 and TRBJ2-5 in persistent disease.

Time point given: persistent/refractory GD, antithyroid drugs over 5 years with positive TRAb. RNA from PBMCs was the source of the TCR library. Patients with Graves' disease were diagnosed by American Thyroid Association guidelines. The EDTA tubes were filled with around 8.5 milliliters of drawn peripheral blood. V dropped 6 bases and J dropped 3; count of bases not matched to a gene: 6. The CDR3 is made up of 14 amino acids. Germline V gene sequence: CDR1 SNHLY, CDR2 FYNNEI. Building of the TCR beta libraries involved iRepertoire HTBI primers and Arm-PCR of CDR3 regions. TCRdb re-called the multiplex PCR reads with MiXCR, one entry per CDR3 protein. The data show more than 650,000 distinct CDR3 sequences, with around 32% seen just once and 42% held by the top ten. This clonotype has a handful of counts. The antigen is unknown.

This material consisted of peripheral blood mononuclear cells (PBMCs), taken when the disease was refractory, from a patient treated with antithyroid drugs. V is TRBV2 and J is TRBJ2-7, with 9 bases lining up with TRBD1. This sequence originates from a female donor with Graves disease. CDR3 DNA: TGTGCCAGCAGGACCGGGACAGGGATCTACGAGCAGTACTTC. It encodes CASRTGTGIYEQYF.